The 10 T cell receptor beta chains in this list originate from one sample, sequenced in a study of blood T cell repertoires in COVID-19. Method: immunoSEQ multiplex PCR; TCRdb's copy keeps in-frame clones and lacks some. The table has approximately 120,000 clones, over 55% seen once. The sequencing sample was made of peripheral blood. These TCRs come from a woman aged 70-85 years with acute or convalescent COVID-19.

This chain joins TRBV19 and TRBJ1-1; D unresolved. Trimming took 5 bases from V and 0 from J, leaving 16 bases between them. The germline CDR1 and CDR2 sequences are LNHDA and SQIVND (reference sequence). There are 16 residues in the CDR3. The CDR3: CASSPGLGGMNTEAFF. The DNA for the CDR3 is TGTGCCAGTAGTCCCGGGCTGGGCGGGATGAACACTGAAGCTTTCTTT. Full variable domain (missing parts from reference TRBV19 and TRBJ1-1): DGGITQSPKYLFRKEGQNVTLSCEQNLNHDAMYWYRQDPGQGLRLIYYSQIVNDFQKGDIAEGYSVSREKKESFPLTVTSAQKNPTAFYLCASSPGLGGMNTEAFFGQGTRLTVV.

V is TRBV12-3 or TRBV12-4 and J is TRBJ1-4; D is undetermined. V dropped 3 bases and J dropped 8 bases, with 7 bases sitting between them. The CDR3 is 12 amino acids. CDR3 coding DNA: TGTGCCAGCAGTTTTCTGCGAGAAAAACTGTTTTTT. Translation: CASSFLREKLFF.

The J gene is TRBJ2-1, the V gene TRBV11-2, with D perhaps TRBD1 (5 bases). V lost 7 bases to trimming and J lost 0 bases, with 13 bases between them. From germline, CDR1 is SGHAT and CDR2 FQNNGV. The CDR3 consists of 15 residues. The CDR3 DNA reads as TGTGCCAGCACCCTTAGGGGTAGCTCCTACAATGAGCAGTTCTTC. As protein: CASTLRGSSYNEQFF. Supplemented by reference TRBV11-2 and TRBJ2-1, the full variable domain reads EAGVAQSPRYKIIEKRQSVAFWCNPISGHATLYWYQQILGQGPKLLIQFQNNGVVDDSQLPKDRFSAERLKGVDSTLKIQPAKLEDSAVYLCASTLRGSSYNEQFFGPGTRLTVL.

This clone was detected once. This rearrangement joins TRBV4-3 to TRBJ2-1; 9 bases are shared with TRBD2. CDR3 length: 13 residues. V lost 2 bases, J lost 10 bases, and 3 bases stayed unmatched. Germline V gene sequence: CDR1 LGHNA, CDR2 YSLEER. The CDR3 region has the DNA TGCGCCAGCAGCCAACCTAGCGGGGTAGAGCAGTTCTTC. Encoded protein: CASSQPSGVEQFF.

V is TRBV19 and J is TRBJ1-2; no clear D gene. The CDR3 length is 13 residues. CDR1 is LNHDA and CDR2 is SQIVND in the germline V gene (reference sequence). Trimming pared 3 bases from V and 5 bases from J, leaving 10 bases between. CDR3 loop: CASSMGSGYGYTF. The CDR3 nucleotides are TGTGCCAGTAGTATGGGTTCAGGTTATGGCTACACCTTC.

J is TRBJ2-7 and V is TRBV7-2, with a weak D call TRBD1 (6 bases). CDR3 length equals 15 residues. Germline CDR1 SGHTA, CDR2 FQGNSA. The V end lost 1 base, the J end lost 4 bases, and 14 bases lay between the germline ends. The CDR3 sequence is CTSSLGTGPWYEQYF. The CDR3 DNA reads as TGTACCAGCAGCTTAGGTACAGGGCCTTGGTACGAGCAGTACTTC.

This chain joins TRBV7-2 and TRBJ1-4; 9 bases match TRBD1. In germline, CDR1 is SGHTA, CDR2 FQGNSA. V lost 4 bases and J lost 4; bases outside the gene matches: 7. The CDR3 is 16 amino acids. The CDR3 is CASSSTGGGFNEKLFF. CDR3 DNA: TGTGCCAGCAGCTCTACAGGGGGCGGATTTAATGAAAAACTGTTTTTT.

Of note for this clone: Other DNA sequences in the sample encode the same CDR3. The chain is built from TRBV3-1 (or the pseudogene TRBV3-2) and TRBJ1-2; D remains unclear. This CDR3 has 13 residues. The V gene lost 3 bases and the J gene lost 5 bases, with 10 bases spanning the gap. CDR1 and CDR2 from the germline V gene are LGHDT and YNNKEL (reference sequence). CDR3 nucleotide sequence: TGTGCCAGCAGCCAGGGAGCGGGGTATGGCTACACCTTC. Translated, it gives CASSQGAGYGYTF.

This clone was detected only a few times. The chain has TRBV29-1 and TRBJ1-2; D may be TRBD1 (5 bases). Germline V lookup: CDR1 SQVTM, CDR2 ANQGSEA. V was cut by 0 bases and J by 3 bases, with 8 bases left in between. The CDR3 totals 13 residues. The CDR3 sequence: CSVEDRGDYGYTF. The CDR3 DNA reads TGCAGCGTTGAAGATAGGGGCGACTATGGCTACACCTTC.

About this clone itself: Germline and junction disagree at one end, which may indicate a read error. This chain uses TRBV7-7 with TRBJ2-1, with TRBD2 matching over 9 bases. The CDR3 is 15 residues long. CDR1 is SSHAT, CDR2 FNYEAQ, per germline (reference sequence). The CDR3 region has the DNA TGTGCTAGCAGCAAGACTAGCGGAGCCTACAATGAGCAGTTCTTC. Its translation is CASSKTSGAYNEQFF.